This TCR beta chain was sequenced during a study of OX40 agonist ivuxolimab in advanced cancers. Notes on the study in general: Dose levels from 0.1 to 3.0 mg/kg saw CD4+ and CD8+ blood T cells expand clonally by week 6. Researchers did not determine the expanded peripheral T cells' antigen specificity.

The V gene lost 0 bases and the J gene lost 7 bases, with 12 bases spanning the gap. The length of the CDR3 is 15 residues. Germline V lookup: CDR1 MNHEY, CDR2 SVGAGI. Sequencing used immunoSEQ multiplex PCR; TCRdb keeps in-frame clones, though not all of them. The profile shows approximately 67,000 clones, about 89% of them singletons. Concerning this clone: What it binds is unknown.

Sequencing used CD4+ or CD8+ T cells sorted from blood, obtained in a trial of the OX40 agonist ivuxolimab. The TCR was taken from an adult with an advanced solid tumor such as melanoma, head and neck, liver or kidney cancer. The V call is TRBV6-5, the J call TRBJ2-2; D call uncertain. CDR3 DNA sequence: TGTGCCAGCAGTTACTCCGCCCGGCTGGGCGGGGAGCTGTTTTTT. It translates to CASSYSARLGGELFF.